This T cell receptor beta chain came from a study of blood T cell repertoires in COVID-19. Study summary: COVID-19 samples, acute and convalescent, were from the United States, Italy and Spain. PBMCs, B-cell-depleted T cells, or T cells were the source of the cDNA or gDNA that made up the material.

Germline CDR1 and CDR2: ENHRY and SYGVKD. V lost 6 bases, J lost 5 bases, and 3 bases stayed unmatched. The CDR3 has 13 residues. Measured with immunoSEQ multiplex PCR; TCRdb has only the in-frame clones, and not every one. Here the sample spans 65,000 to 85,000 clones, 88% being singletons. The source of this sequence is a human donor in a cohort sampled during active COVID-19. V and J are TRBV10-3 and TRBJ1-5; TRBD1 matches 8 bases. The source material was peripheral blood. CDR3 loop: CAIRPGQDQPQHF. CDR3 DNA: TGTGCCATCAGGCCGGGACAGGATCAGCCCCAGCATTTT.